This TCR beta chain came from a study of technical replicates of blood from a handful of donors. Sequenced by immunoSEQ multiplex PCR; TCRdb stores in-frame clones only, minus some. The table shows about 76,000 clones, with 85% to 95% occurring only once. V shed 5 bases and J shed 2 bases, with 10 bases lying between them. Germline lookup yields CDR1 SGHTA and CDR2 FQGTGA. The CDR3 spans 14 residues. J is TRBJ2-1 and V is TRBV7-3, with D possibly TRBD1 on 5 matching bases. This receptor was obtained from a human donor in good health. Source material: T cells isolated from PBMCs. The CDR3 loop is CASSADRAYNEQFF. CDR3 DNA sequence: TGTGCCAGCAGCGCCGACAGAGCCTACAATGAGCAGTTCTTC.